The 26 T cell receptor beta chains given below trace back to one sample, sequenced in a study of response to subunit inactivated influenza vaccine. From the RT-PCR reads, TCRdb called clonotypes with MiXCR, one entry per CDR3 protein. The sample lists 500,000 to 600,000 distinct CDR3 sequences, 6% to 9% occurring once. The sample consisted of PBMCs from blood, taken 23 to 25 months after vaccination. These receptors came from a man aged 50 to 69 who received an inactivated influenza vaccine.

This clonotype has just a few counts. DNA of the CDR3: TGCAGTGCGAGGCAGGGGGGTAGCAATCAGCCCCAGCATTTT. It yields the protein CSARQGGSNQPQHF. The chain joins TRBV20-1 to TRBJ1-5; TRBD1 aligns across 7 bases. V was clipped by 6 bases and J by 0 bases; unmatched bases: 5. The CDR3 consists of 14 residues. The germline CDR1 and CDR2 sequences are DFQATT and SNEGSKA (reference sequence).

The gene calls are TRBV2 and TRBJ2-1; tentatively, D is TRBD2 (6 bases). V was cut by 6 bases and J by 2 bases, with 14 bases left in between. This CDR3 spans 15 amino acids. Per the germline V gene, CDR1 is SNHLY and CDR2 is FYNNEI. CDR3 sequence: CASSHGTFPYNEQFF. CDR3 nucleotides: TGTGCCAGCAGCCACGGGACTTTTCCCTACAATGAGCAGTTCTTC.

The chain has TRBV5-6 and TRBJ2-2, with 13 positions matching TRBD2. Germline CDR1 is SGHDT and CDR2 is YYEEEE. The CDR3 contains 16 residues. Trimming cost V 0 bases and J 5 bases; bases outside gene matches: 1. CDR3 protein: CASSLEGLAGTGELFF. DNA of the CDR3: TGTGCCAGCAGCTTGGAGGGACTAGCGGGAACCGGGGAGCTGTTTTTT.

V and J are TRBV5-1 and TRBJ2-3, with a tentative D call TRBD2 (5 bases). The germline V gene has CDR1 SGHRS and CDR2 YFSETQ. The CDR3 runs to 13 residues. The ends were cut back, 2 bases at V and 5 bases at J, with 9 bases in the middle. The CDR3 is CASSFNRGDTQYF. The CDR3 DNA is TGCGCCAGCAGCTTTAATCGGGGAGATACGCAGTATTTT.

J is TRBJ2-5 and V is TRBV4-1, with 9 bases fitting TRBD2. Germline CDR1 and CDR2: MGHRA and YSYEKL. V lost 3 bases to trimming and J lost 2 bases; unmatched junction nucleotides: 7. The CDR3 loop spans 16 amino acids. In nucleotides, the CDR3 is TGCGCCAGCAGCCAGAACCCGCTAGCGGGACAAGAGACCCAGTACTTC. As protein: CASSQNPLAGQETQYF.

There are a few counts of this clonotype. V gene TRBV6-1 combines with J gene TRBJ1-5, with TRBD1 identical over 7 bases. Germline CDR1 is MNHNS and CDR2 is SASEGT. J lost 8 bases, V lost 5 bases, and 9 bases had no gene match. This CDR3 spans 14 amino acids. The CDR3 is CASSQTGPREPQHF. In nucleotides, the CDR3 is TGTGCCAGCAGTCAGACAGGGCCCAGGGAGCCCCAGCATTTT.

The V and J genes are TRBV29-1 and TRBJ2-2; no reliable D call. The germline CDR1 and CDR2 sequences are SQVTM and ANQGSEA. The V gene lost 7 bases and the J gene lost 7 bases, with 19 bases spanning the gap. The CDR3 contains 14 residues. CDR3 region: CSAQQDPYFGELFF. In DNA form, the CDR3 reads TGCAGCGCTCAGCAGGACCCGTACTTCGGGGAGCTGTTTTTT.

This clonotype was recorded at least ten times. The chain's CDR3 is CSALGGSITGELFF. CDR3 nucleotides: TGCAGCGCCCTAGGCGGGAGCATCACCGGGGAGCTGTTTTTT. The chain links TRBV29-1 to TRBJ2-2, with TRBD2 matching over 7 bases. Per the germline V gene, CDR1 is SQVTM and CDR2 is ANQGSEA. This CDR3 is 14 amino acids long. V lost 7 bases and J lost 4; bases outside the gene matches: 9.

The J gene is TRBJ1-3, the V gene TRBV12-3 or TRBV12-4; 7 positions match TRBD1. The junction had 12 bases not matched to a gene; V was cut back by 5 bases and J by 8 bases. This CDR3 region has 15 residues. The CDR3 region is CASSTGTETGYTIYF. In DNA form, the CDR3 reads TGTGCCAGCAGTACGGGGACAGAAACAGGATACACCATATATTTT.

This chain joins TRBV5-1 and TRBJ2-2; D gene ambiguous. Per the germline V gene, CDR1 is SGHRS and CDR2 is YFSETQ. The CDR3 has 16 residues. Trimming took off 4 bases at V and 4 bases at J, with 17 bases between the two ends. CDR3 in DNA: TGCGCCAGCAGCCTCCCGGCAGGTGGAATCACCGGGGAGCTGTTTTTT. Protein: CASSLPAGGITGELFF.

This chain links TRBV7-3 with TRBJ2-1; 7 bases match TRBD1. Losses at the gene ends were 1 base for V and 3 bases for J; bases not matched to a gene: 3. The length of the CDR3 is 15 residues. Germline CDR1 and CDR2: SGHTA and FQGTGA. The CDR3 region is CASSLMSGGYNEQFF. The CDR3, as DNA: TGTGCCAGCAGCTTAATGTCAGGGGGCTACAATGAGCAGTTCTTC.

This clonotype was observed at least ten times. V is TRBV20-1 and J is TRBJ2-7; D gene unclear. The V end was cut by 1 base, the J end by 1 base, with 11 bases between. The CDR3 runs 14 residues. From germline, CDR1 is DFQATT and CDR2 SNEGSKA (reference sequence). The CDR3 bases are TGCAGTGCTAGAGGACACCTCGGGTCCTACGAGCAGTACTTC. It encodes CSARGHLGSYEQYF.

In its sample, this clonotype was seen many times. The rearrangement joins TRBV12-3 or TRBV12-4 to TRBJ2-1; 7 nucleotides match TRBD2. The J segment lost 4 bases and the V segment lost 6 bases, leaving 9 bases of the junction unmatched. The length of the CDR3 is 15 residues. As DNA, the CDR3 is TGTGCCAGCAGCCGAAGCGGGACCTCTTACAATGAGCAGTTCTTC. This translates into CASSRSGTSYNEQFF.

CDR3 residues: CASSQGSTFSSDTQYF. The CDR3 coding sequence is TGTGCCAGCAGCCAAGGGTCCACATTCTCTTCCGATACGCAGTATTTT. This chain connects TRBV14 to TRBJ2-3; no definite D call. The CDR3 sequence is 16 residues long. Germline V gene lookup returns CDR1 SGHDN and CDR2 FVKESK. The ends were cut back, 1 base at V and 6 bases at J, with 17 bases in the middle. The whole variable domain, filled in from reference TRBV14 and TRBJ2-3, reads EAGVTQFPSHSVIEKGQTVTLRCDPISGHDNLYWYRRVMGKEIKFLLHFVKESKQDESGMPNNRFLAERTGGTYSTLKVQPAELEDSGVYFCASSQGSTFSSDTQYFGPGTRLTVL.

The chain recombines TRBV11-2 with TRBJ2-1; no reliable D call. V was shortened by 1 base and J by 9 bases, with 16 bases between the two germline ends. CDR1 and CDR2 from the germline V gene are SGHAT and FQNNGV. The CDR3 loop spans 15 amino acids. The CDR3 loop reads CASSLGPRLVGEQFF. The CDR3 DNA reads as TGTGCCAGCAGCTTAGGCCCTCGGCTAGTTGGTGAGCAGTTCTTC. Using reference TRBV11-2 and TRBJ2-1 for the parts outside the CDR3, the full variable domain is EAGVAQSPRYKIIEKRQSVAFWCNPISGHATLYWYQQILGQGPKLLIQFQNNGVVDDSQLPKDRFSAERLKGVDSTLKIQPAKLEDSAVYLCASSLGPRLVGEQFFGPGTRLTVL.

This clonotype was observed at least ten times. The chain combines TRBV29-1 with TRBJ2-3; no clear D. In germline, CDR1 is SQVTM, CDR2 ANQGSEA. Trimming took off 4 bases at V and 6 bases at J, with 5 bases between the two ends. The CDR3 spans 10 residues. CDR3 in DNA: TGCAGCGTTGCTTCTGATACGCAGTATTTT. It codes for CSVASDTQYF.

V usage is TRBV2 and J usage is TRBJ1-5, with D maybe TRBD1 (5 bases). Germline V gene data show CDR1 as SNHLY and CDR2 as FYNNEI. The germline V and J ends were trimmed by 6 bases and 4 bases, with 10 bases remaining between them. The CDR3 is 13 residues long. The CDR3 spells CASSIGENQPQHF. CDR3 nucleotides: TGTGCCAGCAGCATAGGGGAAAATCAGCCCCAGCATTTT.

This clonotype has at least ten counts. The gene calls are TRBV5-5 and TRBJ2-5, with D unresolved. CDR3 length equals 13 residues. The V and J ends lost 4 bases and 3 bases respectively, with 10 bases between them. Germline V lookup: CDR1 SGHKS, CDR2 YYEKEE (reference sequence). Here the CDR3 DNA reads TGTGCCAGCAGCGGGGTTACCGAAGAGACCCAGTACTTC. Protein: CASSGVTEETQYF.

The genes are TRBV13 and TRBJ2-7; D unresolved. The CDR3 spans 13 residues. V gave up 2 bases and J gave up 0 bases, with 5 bases separating them. Looked up from germline, CDR1 is PRHDT and CDR2 is FYEKMQ (reference sequence). The CDR3 sequence: CASSLTNSYEQYF. Here the CDR3 DNA reads TGTGCCAGCAGCTTAACAAACTCCTACGAGCAGTACTTC.

This clonotype was counted only a few times. This chain uses TRBV4-1 with TRBJ1-4, with D tentatively TRBD1 (5 bases). CDR1 is MGHRA, CDR2 YSYEKL, per germline. This CDR3 contains 15 residues. The germline V and J ends were trimmed by 1 base and 3 bases, with 9 bases remaining between them. The CDR3 nucleotides are TGCGCCAGCAGCCAAGCTCCGGGGGCTAATGAAAAACTGTTTTTT. Its protein product is CASSQAPGANEKLFF.

This clonotype was counted at least ten times. This chain connects TRBV15 to TRBJ1-1, with D unresolved. CDR1 is LNHNV and CDR2 is YYDKDF in the germline V gene (reference sequence). Trimming pared 4 bases from V and 3 bases from J, leaving 6 bases between. This CDR3 contains 12 residues. The CDR3 DNA sequence: TGTGCCACCAGCACACGACACACTGAAGCTTTCTTT. It encodes CATSTRHTEAFF.

This clonotype was counted a few times. The genes are TRBV27 and TRBJ1-2, with D unresolved. The CDR3 spans 15 residues. Germline V CDR1 and CDR2: MNHEY, SMNVEV (reference sequence). V gave up 3 bases and J gave up 5 bases, with 16 bases separating them. The CDR3 nucleotides are TGTGCCAGCAGTTTTAAAGGGAACCTTCGATATGGCTACACCTTC. Amino acids: CASSFKGNLRYGYTF.

The V call is TRBV5-1, the J call TRBJ2-3, with D perhaps TRBD1 (6 bases). Germline V lookup: CDR1 SGHRS, CDR2 YFSETQ. The CDR3 is 15 amino acids. V lost 0 bases, J lost 0 bases, and 8 bases lay in between. Here the CDR3 DNA reads TGCGCCAGCAGCTTGGGACAGGTTAGCACAGATACGCAGTATTTT. It encodes CASSLGQVSTDTQYF.

This clonotype showed up many times. The gene calls are TRBV29-1 and TRBJ2-3; 7 positions agree with TRBD2. Germline trimming cut 6 bases from V and 7 bases from J; bases unmatched to any gene: 13. Germline V gene sequence: CDR1 SQVTM, CDR2 ANQGSEA. The CDR3 sequence is 14 residues long. The CDR3 DNA reads TGCAGCGTCTTCAGGGCTAGCGGTGTATATACGCAGTATTTT. Translated: CSVFRASGVYTQYF.

This clonotype turned up a few times. This rearrangement joins TRBV20-1 to TRBJ1-3; a weak D match, TRBD1 (5 bases). The CDR3 is made up of 13 amino acids. The germline V gene has CDR1 DFQATT and CDR2 SNEGSKA (reference sequence). The V and J ends lost 5 bases and 4 bases respectively, with 12 bases between them. This CDR3 is CSAYRSLGNTIYF. Written as DNA, the CDR3 is TGCAGTGCTTACAGGTCTTTAGGAAACACCATATATTTT.

This clonotype was seen only a few times. The rearrangement uses TRBV7-9 and TRBJ2-3; TRBD1 or TRBD2 may be the D gene (7 bases each). Germline V gives CDR1 SEHNR, CDR2 FQNEAQ (reference sequence). V was shortened by 3 bases and J by 3 bases, with 13 bases between the two germline ends. The CDR3 is 15 residues long. The CDR3 region has the DNA TGTGCCAGCAGCTTCTGGCAGGGGGGGACAGATACGCAGTATTTT. This translates into CASSFWQGGTDTQYF. The complete variable domain, with remaining parts taken from reference TRBV7-9 and TRBJ2-3, reads DTGVSQNPRHKITKRGQNVTFRCDPISEHNRLYWYRQTLGQGPEFLTYFQNEAQLEKSRLLSDRFSAERPKGSFSTLEIQRTEQGDSAMYLCASSFWQGGTDTQYFGPGTRLTVL.